The clone carrying this TCR beta chain was found a few times. The cohort excluded patients with autoimmune disease history or systemic immunosuppression. These data are taken from a study of OX40 agonist ivuxolimab in advanced cancers. The protocol was immunoSEQ multiplex PCR, while the TCRdb copy is restricted to in-frame clones and leaves out a portion. Of 70,000 or so clones detected, around 87% appear once; the ten largest clones hold about 1.3%. There are 13 residues in the CDR3. The ends lost 2 bases at V and 5 bases at J; junction bases unmatched: 2. Germline V gives CDR1 SGHNT, CDR2 YENEEA. The rearrangement uses TRBV11-3 and TRBJ2-7, with 8 bases aligning to TRBD2. The material sequenced was CD4+ or CD8+ T cells sorted from blood, taken in a trial of the OX40 agonist ivuxolimab. The receptor comes from an adult with an advanced solid tumor such as melanoma, head and neck, liver or kidney cancer. The CDR3 reads CASSLTSGDEQYF. In nucleotides, the CDR3 is TGTGCCAGCAGCTTAACTAGCGGTGACGAGCAGTACTTC.